The sequence of this TCR beta chain was determined in a study of blood T cell repertoires in COVID-19. Study-level background: The study drew acute and convalescent COVID-19 samples from the United States, Italy and Spain. PBMCs, B-cell-depleted T cells, or T cells were the source of the cDNA or gDNA that made up the material.

Seattle researchers signed up patients amid active infection and tracked them longitudinally. CDR3 length: 15 residues. J lost 3 bases, V lost 3 bases, and 7 bases had no gene match. Germline assignment: CDR1 LGHDT and CDR2 YNNKEL (reference sequence). As processed by the authors: Amplification with reference gene primers provided the estimates of nucleated cell counts. Clones were read by immunoSEQ multiplex PCR, and TCRdb kept only the in-frame ones, dropping some. The DNA was the basis for D and trimming; V, J and clone size are from that table. The sample has about 220,000 clones, 85% seen once; the top ten hold 2% to 3%.

V gene TRBV3-1 (or the pseudogene TRBV3-2) combines with J gene TRBJ2-5; 7 nucleotides agree with TRBD1. The sequencing sample was made of peripheral blood. The sequence was collected from a woman between 70 and 85 years old with COVID-19, enrolled during active disease. The CDR3 loop is CASSHAGTEKETQYF. The DNA for the CDR3 is TGTGCCAGCAGCCATGCCGGGACAGAAAAAGAGACCCAGTACTTC.